This T cell receptor beta chain was sequenced in a study of T cell responses to AZD1222 COVID-19 vaccine. Study-level results: The donor cohort was predominantly white British with a female majority, and clonal diversity may have been underestimated. Just a handful of people given AZD1222 tested seropositive at baseline. Spike regions recognized by vaccine-associated CD4 TCRs spanned the protein, led by 160-218 and 743-854. Spike-specific TCR breadth and depth both grew after two AZD1222 doses.

Libraries were prepared by immunoSEQ multiplex PCR; TCRdb keeps only in-frame clonotypes and omits some of them. The table includes about 120,000 clones, roughly 91% detected once. A remark on this clone: Its antigen is currently unknown.

The V gene end was trimmed by 5 bases and the J gene end by 0 bases; junction bases not matched to a gene: 9. This CDR3 is 17 amino acids long. The germline gives CDR1 SNHLY, CDR2 FYNNEI. The sample here was peripheral blood, taken 28 days after the second AZD1222 dose. The sequence was obtained from an adult who received the AZD1222 COVID-19 vaccine. This sequence joins TRBV2 and TRBJ2-2, with 7 bases that match TRBD2. In DNA form, the CDR3 reads TGTGCCAGCAGTTTACCTCTAGCGGAAGCGAACACCGGGGAGCTGTTTTTT. Translating gives CASSLPLAEANTGELFF.